This T cell receptor beta chain was captured in a study of regulatory T cells in long-lasting Graves disease. For the study at large: The term persistent Graves' disease signified upward of 5 years on antithyroid drugs with positive TSH receptor antibodies. Study-wide results and limits: Under persistent disease, TRBV28, TRBJ1-2 and TRBJ2-5 were used preferentially.

Germline CDR1 MDHEN, CDR2 SYDVKM. The CDR3 spans 13 residues. With V trimmed by 6 bases and J by 4 bases, 1 base remained unmatched. HTBI primers from iRepertoire and Arm-PCR of CDR3 regions yielded the TCR beta libraries. TCRdb re-derived calls from the multiplex PCR reads in MiXCR, one entry per CDR3 protein. The repertoire consists of some 470,000 distinct CDR3 sequences, with under 25% occurring once and the leading ten covering around 7%. Time point: persistent/refractory GD, antithyroid drugs over 5 years with positive TRAb. From RNA extracted from PBMCs, the TCR library was made. An endocrinology department in Xi'an, China, supplied the patients. This clonotype was detected ten times or more. The target antigen is unknown.

Sample: peripheral blood mononuclear cells (PBMCs), taken when the disease was refractory, from a patient treated with antithyroid drugs. The chain is built from TRBV28 and TRBJ1-2; 11 bases align to TRBD1. This receptor was identified in a female donor with Graves disease. The chain's CDR3 is CASRGTGGYGYTF. The CDR3 DNA is TGTGCCAGCAGAGGGACAGGGGGCTATGGCTACACCTTC.